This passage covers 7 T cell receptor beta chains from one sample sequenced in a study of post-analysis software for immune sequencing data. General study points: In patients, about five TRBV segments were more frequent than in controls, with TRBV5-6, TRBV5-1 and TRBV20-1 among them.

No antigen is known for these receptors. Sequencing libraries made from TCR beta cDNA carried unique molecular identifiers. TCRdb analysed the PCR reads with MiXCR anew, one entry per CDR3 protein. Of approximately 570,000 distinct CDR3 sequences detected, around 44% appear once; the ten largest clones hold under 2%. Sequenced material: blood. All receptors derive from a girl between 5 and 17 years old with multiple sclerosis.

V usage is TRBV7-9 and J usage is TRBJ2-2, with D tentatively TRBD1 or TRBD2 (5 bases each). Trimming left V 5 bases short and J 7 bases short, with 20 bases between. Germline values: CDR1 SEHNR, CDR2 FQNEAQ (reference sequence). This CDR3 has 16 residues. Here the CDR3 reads CASSPPRGSRGGELFF. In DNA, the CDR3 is TGTGCCAGCAGCCCTCCCCGGGGCAGCAGAGGCGGGGAGCTGTTTTTT.

This CDR3 reads CASSKTRGDTQYF. CDR3 coding DNA: TGTGCCAGCAGTAAGACTAGAGGGGATACGCAGTATTTT. The chain joins TRBV12-3 or TRBV12-4 to TRBJ2-3; a possible D gene is TRBD2 (6 bases). The length of the CDR3 is 13 residues. The germline V and J ends were trimmed by 5 bases and 6 bases, with 12 bases remaining between them.

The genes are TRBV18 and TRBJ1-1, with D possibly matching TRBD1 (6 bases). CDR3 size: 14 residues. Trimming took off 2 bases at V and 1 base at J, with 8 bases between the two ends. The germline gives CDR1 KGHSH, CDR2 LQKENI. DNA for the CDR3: TGTGCCAGCTCACCAACAGGGACGAACACTGAAGCTTTCTTT. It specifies CASSPTGTNTEAFF. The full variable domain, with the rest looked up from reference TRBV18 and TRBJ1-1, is NAGVMQNPRHLVRRRGQEARLRCSPMKGHSHVYWYRQLPEEGLKFMVYLQKENIIDESGMPKERFSAEFPKEGPSILRIQQVVRGDSAAYFCASSPTGTNTEAFFGQGTRLTVV.

This chain's CDR3 is CASSQTPGQGNPEAFF. In DNA form, the CDR3 reads TGCGCCAGCAGCCAGACGCCGGGACAGGGAAACCCTGAAGCTTTCTTT. The J gene is TRBJ1-1, the V gene TRBV4-1, with 9 bases identical to TRBD1. Germline lookup yields CDR1 MGHRA and CDR2 YSYEKL. There are 16 residues in the CDR3. With 3 bases clipped from V and 6 bases from J, the junction kept 11 bases outside the gene matches.

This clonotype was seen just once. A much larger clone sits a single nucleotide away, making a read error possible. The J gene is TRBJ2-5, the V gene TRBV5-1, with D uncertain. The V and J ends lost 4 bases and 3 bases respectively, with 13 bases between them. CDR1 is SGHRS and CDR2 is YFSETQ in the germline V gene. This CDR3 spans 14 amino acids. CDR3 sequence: CASSPLRREETQYF. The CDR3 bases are TGCGCCAGCAGCCCCCTTCGACGGGAAGAGACCCAGTACTTC.

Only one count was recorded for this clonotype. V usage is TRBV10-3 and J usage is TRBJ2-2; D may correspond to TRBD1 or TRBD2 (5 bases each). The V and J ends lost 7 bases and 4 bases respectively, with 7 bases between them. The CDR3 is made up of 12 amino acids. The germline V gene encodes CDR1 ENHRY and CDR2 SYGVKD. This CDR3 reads CAIKGSTGELFF. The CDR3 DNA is TGTGCCATCAAGGGGAGCACCGGGGAGCTGTTTTTT.

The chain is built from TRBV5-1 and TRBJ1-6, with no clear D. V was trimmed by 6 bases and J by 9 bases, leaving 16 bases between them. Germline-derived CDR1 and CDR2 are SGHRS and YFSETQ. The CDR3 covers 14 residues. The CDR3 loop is CASTQWVASSPLHF. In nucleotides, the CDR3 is TGCGCCAGCACGCAGTGGGTGGCCAGTTCACCCCTCCACTTT. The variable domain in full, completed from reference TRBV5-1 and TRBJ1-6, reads KAGVTQTPRYLIKTRGQQVTLSCSPISGHRSVSWYQQTPGQGLQFLFEYFSETQRNKGNFPGRFSGRQFSNSRSEMNVSTLELGDSALYLCASTQWVASSPLHFGNGTRLTVT.